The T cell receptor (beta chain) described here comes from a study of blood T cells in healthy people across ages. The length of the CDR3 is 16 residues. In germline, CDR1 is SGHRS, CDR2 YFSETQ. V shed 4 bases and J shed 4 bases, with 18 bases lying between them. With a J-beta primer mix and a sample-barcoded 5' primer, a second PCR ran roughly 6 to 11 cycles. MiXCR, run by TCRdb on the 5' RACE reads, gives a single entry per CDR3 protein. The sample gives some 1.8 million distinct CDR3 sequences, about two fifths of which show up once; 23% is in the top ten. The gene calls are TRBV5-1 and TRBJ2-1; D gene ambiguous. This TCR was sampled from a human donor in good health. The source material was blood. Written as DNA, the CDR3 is TGCGCCAGCAGCGGGGTCCCCGGCAGACCGTACAATGAGCAGTTCTTC. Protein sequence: CASSGVPGRPYNEQFF.